This T cell receptor beta chain derives from a study of blood T cell repertoires in COVID-19. Profiling relied on immunoSEQ multiplex PCR, and the TCRdb table lists in-frame clones only, not all of them. The data show roughly 62,000 clones, around 90% seen once. The sample comprised peripheral blood. The clonotype comes from a human donor with acute or convalescent COVID-19. The donor label of this sample is uncertain.

This CDR3 is CASSLGQGARTGELFF. The CDR3 DNA reads as TGCGCCAGCAGCTTGGGACAGGGGGCGCGTACCGGGGAGCTGTTTTTT. The V and J genes are TRBV5-1 and TRBJ2-2; TRBD1 agrees at 10 bases. CDR1 and CDR2 from the germline V gene are SGHRS and YFSETQ. There are 16 residues in the CDR3. With 0 bases clipped from V and 5 bases from J, the junction kept 4 bases outside the gene matches.